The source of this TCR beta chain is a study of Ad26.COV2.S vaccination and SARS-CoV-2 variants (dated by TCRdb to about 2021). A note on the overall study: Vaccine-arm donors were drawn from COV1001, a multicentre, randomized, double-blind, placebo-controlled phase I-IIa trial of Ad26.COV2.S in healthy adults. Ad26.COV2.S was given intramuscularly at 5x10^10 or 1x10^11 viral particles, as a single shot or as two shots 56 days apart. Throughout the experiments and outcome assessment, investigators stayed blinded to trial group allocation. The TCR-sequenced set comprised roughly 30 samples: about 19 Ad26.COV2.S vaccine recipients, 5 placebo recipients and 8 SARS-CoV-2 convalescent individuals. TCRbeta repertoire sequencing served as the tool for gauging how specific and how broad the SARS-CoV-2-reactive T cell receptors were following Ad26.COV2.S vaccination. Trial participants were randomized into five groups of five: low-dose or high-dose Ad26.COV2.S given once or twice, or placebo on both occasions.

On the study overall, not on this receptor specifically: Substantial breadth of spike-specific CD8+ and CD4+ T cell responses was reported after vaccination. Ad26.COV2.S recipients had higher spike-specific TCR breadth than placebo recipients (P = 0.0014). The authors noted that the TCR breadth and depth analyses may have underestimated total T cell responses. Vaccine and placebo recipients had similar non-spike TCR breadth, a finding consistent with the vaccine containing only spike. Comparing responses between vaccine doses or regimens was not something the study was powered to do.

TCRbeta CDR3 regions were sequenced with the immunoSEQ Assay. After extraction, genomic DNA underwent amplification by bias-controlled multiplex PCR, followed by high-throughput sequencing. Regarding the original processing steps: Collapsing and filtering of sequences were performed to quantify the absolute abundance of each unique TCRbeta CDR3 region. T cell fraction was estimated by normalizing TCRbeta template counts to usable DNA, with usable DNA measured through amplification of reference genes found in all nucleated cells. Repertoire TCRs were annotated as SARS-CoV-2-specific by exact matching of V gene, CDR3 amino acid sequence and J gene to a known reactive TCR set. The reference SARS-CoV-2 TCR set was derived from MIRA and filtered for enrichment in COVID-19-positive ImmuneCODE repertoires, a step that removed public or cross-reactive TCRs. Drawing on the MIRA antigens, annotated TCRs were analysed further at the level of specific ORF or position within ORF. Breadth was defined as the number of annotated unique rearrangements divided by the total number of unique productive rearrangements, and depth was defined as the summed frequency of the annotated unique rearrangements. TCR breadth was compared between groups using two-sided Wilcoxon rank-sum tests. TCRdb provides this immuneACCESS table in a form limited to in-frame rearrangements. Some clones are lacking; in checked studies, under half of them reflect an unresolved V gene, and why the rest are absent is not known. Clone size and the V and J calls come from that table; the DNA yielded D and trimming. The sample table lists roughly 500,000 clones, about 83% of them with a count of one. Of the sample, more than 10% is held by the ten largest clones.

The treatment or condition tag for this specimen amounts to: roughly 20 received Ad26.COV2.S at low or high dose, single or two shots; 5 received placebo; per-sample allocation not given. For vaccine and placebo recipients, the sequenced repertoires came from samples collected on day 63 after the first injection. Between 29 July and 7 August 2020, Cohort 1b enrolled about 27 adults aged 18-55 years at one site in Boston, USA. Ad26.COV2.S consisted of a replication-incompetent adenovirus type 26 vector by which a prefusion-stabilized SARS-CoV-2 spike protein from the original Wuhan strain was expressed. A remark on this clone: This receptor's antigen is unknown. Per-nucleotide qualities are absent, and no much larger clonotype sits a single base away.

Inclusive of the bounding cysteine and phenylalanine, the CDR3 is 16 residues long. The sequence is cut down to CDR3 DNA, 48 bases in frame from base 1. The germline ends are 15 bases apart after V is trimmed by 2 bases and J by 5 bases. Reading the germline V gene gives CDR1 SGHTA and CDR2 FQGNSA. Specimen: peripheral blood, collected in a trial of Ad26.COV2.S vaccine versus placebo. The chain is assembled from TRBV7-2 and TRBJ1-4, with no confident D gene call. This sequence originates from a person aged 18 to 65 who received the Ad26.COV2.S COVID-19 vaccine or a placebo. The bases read TGTGCCAGCAGCTTATTCCCGGTTGATTCAAATGAAAAACTGTTTTTT. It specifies CASSLFPVDSNEKLFF.